The TCR beta chain described here comes from a study of cytomegalovirus exposure and HLA in healthy donors. Some clones are missing from TCRdb's copy, which holds only in-frame ones; the method was immunoSEQ multiplex PCR. The top ten clones hold 2.2% of a sample with 60,000 or so clones, around 90% of them seen once. General study points: The finding came from a later analysis; first-cohort TCR clusters tended to co-occur in the 95 to 150 validation repertoires. In vitro experiments confirmed that three CMV-associated chains were specific for CMV antigens.

As concerns this clone: Its specificity is not known. The identical CDR3 is also encoded by other nucleotide sequences in the sample.

Looked up from germline, CDR1 is SGHTA and CDR2 is FQGTGA. V lost 5 bases and J lost 8, with 21 bases in between. CDR3 length: 15 residues. The validation cohort, a group of around 120 subjects, included the donors and was separate from the roughly 670-subject first cohort. Sequencing input: PBMCs. The clonotype comes from a woman in her 30s in good health and CMV-seronegative. The chain combines TRBV7-3 with TRBJ1-1; weak D call: TRBD1 (5 bases). CDR3 residues: CASSARQGSGTEAFF. CDR3 bases: TGTGCCAGCAGCGCTAGGCAGGGATCGGGCACCGAAGCTTTCTTT.